A single sample gave rise to the 20 T cell receptor beta chains below, sequenced in a study of blood T cell repertoires in COVID-19. The protocol was immunoSEQ multiplex PCR, while the TCRdb copy is restricted to in-frame clones and leaves out a portion. The sample contains some 190,000 clones, 80% of which appear only once. The sample consisted of PBMCs or T cells enriched from blood (not recorded which). The receptors shown here come from a man aged 60 to 75 who had been exposed to COVID-19.

This chain connects TRBV29-1 to TRBJ2-5; TRBD2 might be the D (6 bases). The CDR3 length is 13 residues. Trimming cost V 7 bases and J 2 bases, with 14 bases left between them. Germline lookup yields CDR1 SQVTM and CDR2 ANQGSEA. CDR3 amino acids: CSAAAAGQETQYF. The DNA for the CDR3 is TGCAGCGCCGCGGCGGCGGGACAAGAGACCCAGTACTTC. Full variable domain (remainder filled in from reference TRBV29-1 and TRBJ2-5): SAVISQKPSRDICQRGTSLTIQCQVDSQVTMMFWYRQQPGQSLTLIATANQGSEATYESGFVIDKFPISRPNLTFSTLTVSNMSPEDSSIYLCSAAAAGQETQYFGPGTRLLVL.

The chain carries TRBV19 and TRBJ2-1; 9 positions agree with TRBD2. Germline CDR1 LNHDA, CDR2 SQIVND (reference sequence). V shed 1 base and J 5 bases; nucleotides not matched to a gene: 3. The CDR3 runs to 15 residues. This CDR3 is CASSIALAGHNEQFF. In DNA, the CDR3 is TGTGCCAGTAGTATAGCCCTAGCGGGACACAATGAGCAGTTCTTC.

This chain joins TRBV3-1 (or the pseudogene TRBV3-2) and TRBJ1-6, with D maybe TRBD1 (5 bases). The CDR3 loop spans 15 amino acids. The V gene's germline CDR1 is LGHDT and CDR2 YNNKEL (reference sequence). Trimming stripped 1 base from V and 13 bases from J, with 17 bases between. The CDR3 reads CASSQGIQAGFPLHF. For the CDR3, the DNA is TGTGCCAGCAGCCAAGGGATACAGGCAGGGTTCCCCCTCCACTTT.

A note on this clone: Other DNA sequences in this sample translate to the same CDR3. The chain uses TRBV12-3 or TRBV12-4 and TRBJ1-2; TRBD1 matches at 7 bases. The CDR3 has 13 residues. V was clipped by 5 bases and J by 2 bases; unmatched bases: 2. This CDR3 is CASSLQGNYGYTF. DNA for the CDR3: TGTGCCAGCAGTCTACAGGGGAACTATGGCTACACCTTC.

This clone was seen only once. The V gene is TRBV7-3, the J gene TRBJ2-4; perhaps TRBD2 as D (5 bases). Trimming cost V 5 bases and J 1 base, with 15 bases left between them. CDR3 length: 16 residues. CDR1 SGHTA and CDR2 FQGTGA come from the germline V gene. CDR3 region: CASSPYGGGAKNIQYF. CDR3 nucleotides: TGTGCCAGCAGCCCCTACGGTGGAGGCGCCAAAAACATTCAGTACTTC.

This clone was observed once. The chain employs TRBV30 and TRBJ1-1; 8 bases align to TRBD1. Germline values: CDR1 GTSNPN, CDR2 SVGIG (reference sequence). V shed 1 base, J shed 3 bases, and the junction held 7 bases outside the gene matches. The length of the CDR3 is 15 residues. The CDR3 sequence is CAWSGRGRWDTEAFF. CDR3 in DNA: TGTGCCTGGAGTGGCAGGGGGCGATGGGACACTGAAGCTTTCTTT.

This sequence joins TRBV5-8 and TRBJ2-7; 8 positions match TRBD1. The CDR3 runs to 15 residues. The germline V gene encodes CDR1 SGHTS and CDR2 YDEGEE. Germline trimming cut 0 bases from V and 2 bases from J; bases unmatched to any gene: 4. The CDR3 DNA sequence: TGTGCCAGCAGCTTGGTCGGGACAGGACCCTACGAGCAGTACTTC. Translated, it gives CASSLVGTGPYEQYF.

This sequence joins TRBV7-8 and TRBJ1-1, with 7 positions matching TRBD1. V was pared by 5 bases and J by 5 bases, with 11 bases of the junction left unmatched. The CDR3 extends over 15 amino acids. Germline values: CDR1 SGHVS, CDR2 FQNEAQ. This CDR3 is CASSPPTGSRTEAFF. The CDR3 nucleotides are TGTGCCAGCAGCCCCCCGACAGGGTCGAGAACTGAAGCTTTCTTT.

For the CDR3, the DNA is TGTGCCAGCAGTTTTCGGCAGACAGGGGGTCCTAATGAAAAACTGTTTTTT. This sequence encodes CASSFRQTGGPNEKLFF. The chain links TRBV27 to TRBJ1-4; 9 bases map to TRBD1. J was trimmed by 3 bases and V by 3 bases; bases with no gene match: 8. Germline V gene sequence: CDR1 MNHEY, CDR2 SMNVEV (reference sequence). This CDR3 is built from 17 residues.

CDR3 DNA sequence: TGTGCCAGCAGTGAAGCTGGGACAGGGGGCTTTGGCTACACCTTC. Its translation is CASSEAGTGGFGYTF. The gene calls are TRBV6-1 and TRBJ1-2, with 12 bases identical to TRBD1. Germline V gene lookup returns CDR1 MNHNS and CDR2 SASEGT. Trimming at V came to 0 bases and at J to 7 bases, leaving 3 bases not matched to a gene. The CDR3 consists of 15 residues.

This clone occurred many times. The chain has TRBV5-6 and TRBJ2-5; 10 nucleotides agree with TRBD2. J was trimmed by 5 bases and V by 2 bases; bases with no gene match: 3. Germline CDR1 is SGHDT and CDR2 is YYEEEE. This CDR3 is built from 14 residues. CDR3 region: CASSFSGRPETQYF. Written as DNA, the CDR3 is TGTGCCAGCAGCTTTAGCGGGAGGCCGGAGACCCAGTACTTC.

This clone was recorded once. The chain recombines TRBV7-9 with TRBJ2-5; maybe TRBD2 (6 bases). The germline gives CDR1 SEHNR, CDR2 FQNEAQ (reference sequence). The length of the CDR3 is 13 residues. V dropped 5 bases and J dropped 4 bases, with 11 bases sitting between them. This CDR3 is CASSPEGSETQYF. CDR3 coding DNA: TGTGCCAGCAGCCCGGAGGGGTCAGAGACCCAGTACTTC.

The V and J genes are TRBV5-8 and TRBJ1-2; TRBD1 aligns across 8 bases. This CDR3 has 14 residues. From germline, CDR1 is SGHTS and CDR2 YDEGEE. J was trimmed by 6 bases and V by 2 bases; bases with no gene match: 6. The CDR3 loop is CASSLRTGKDGYTF. The DNA for the CDR3 is TGTGCCAGCAGCTTAAGGACAGGGAAGGATGGCTACACCTTC.

The J gene is TRBJ1-1, the V gene TRBV25-1; the D gene is possibly TRBD1 (5 bases). V lost 1 base, J lost 5 bases, and 20 bases lay in between. The CDR3 runs to 17 residues. The germline V gene has CDR1 MGHDK and CDR2 SYGVNS. The CDR3 bases are TGTGCCAGCAGTGAATCCTTGGGAGGCAGGGTTACGACTGAAGCTTTCTTT. It is translated as CASSESLGGRVTTEAFF.

The rearrangement links TRBV25-1 to TRBJ2-1, with D tentatively TRBD1 (7 bases). The CDR3 sequence is 15 residues long. Germline values: CDR1 MGHDK, CDR2 SYGVNS. V was pared by 2 bases and J by 4 bases, with 12 bases between. DNA for the CDR3: TGTGCCAGCAGTGAACGGGCAGGGGGGTACAATGAGCAGTTCTTC. The encoded protein is CASSERAGGYNEQFF.

The V and J genes are TRBV4-2 and TRBJ2-7, with D possibly being TRBD1 (5 bases). The V gene lost 4 bases and the J gene lost 7 bases, with 17 bases spanning the gap. Germline values: CDR1 LGHNA, CDR2 YNFKEQ. This CDR3 region has 14 residues. CDR3 residues: CASSLGQGSGEQYF. The CDR3 DNA is TGTGCCAGCAGCCTCGGCCAGGGTTCTGGGGAGCAGTACTTC.

This sequence joins TRBV30 and TRBJ1-5; tentatively, D is TRBD1 (6 bases). This CDR3 has 15 amino acids. Trimming cost V 1 base and J 1 base, with 11 bases left between them. Germline V CDR1 and CDR2: GTSNPN, SVGIG (reference sequence). CDR3 region: CAWSGGQLSNQPQHF. The CDR3 nucleotides read TGTGCCTGGAGTGGCGGACAGCTCAGCAATCAGCCCCAGCATTTT.

The chain combines TRBV6-1 with TRBJ2-3, with TRBD2 matching over 7 bases. Germline loops: CDR1 MNHNS, CDR2 SASEGT. The CDR3 has 16 residues. With 4 bases clipped from V and 1 base from J, the junction kept 8 bases outside the gene matches. The CDR3 is CASSGTSRGGTDTQYF. DNA of the CDR3: TGTGCCAGCAGTGGGACTAGTCGGGGGGGCACAGATACGCAGTATTTT.

V gene TRBV11-3 combines with J gene TRBJ1-1; D gene uncertain. Trimming took 5 bases from V and 0 from J, leaving 10 bases between them. This CDR3 has 14 residues. Germline V gene data show CDR1 as SGHNT and CDR2 as YENEEA. This CDR3 reads CASSPRALNTEAFF. The CDR3 DNA follows: TGTGCCAGCAGCCCGAGGGCCTTGAACACTGAAGCTTTCTTT.

The chain links TRBV11-3 to TRBJ2-7; tentatively, D is TRBD1 (5 bases). The germline V gene has CDR1 SGHNT and CDR2 YENEEA. The CDR3 consists of 13 residues. The V gene lost 5 bases and the J gene lost 3 bases, with 11 bases spanning the gap. The CDR3 protein is CASSPGPYYEQYF. The CDR3 DNA reads as TGTGCCAGCAGCCCAGGGCCTTACTACGAGCAGTACTTC.